This T cell receptor (beta chain) was identified in a study of blood T cell repertoires in COVID-19. Study overall: T cells, B-cell-depleted T cells, or PBMCs supplied cDNA or gDNA.

As originally analysed: Reference gene primer amplification gave estimated nucleated cell counts. Data came from immunoSEQ multiplex PCR; TCRdb stores just in-frame clones and leaves some out. V, J and clone size are those of that table, while D and trimming were read from the DNA. The table includes a few hundred thousand clones, roughly 90% detected once. This clone was counted between two and nine times. The junction had 3 bases not matched to a gene; V was cut back by 9 bases and J by 5 bases. CDR1 and CDR2 from the germline V gene are ENHRY and SYGVKD. The CDR3 extends over 12 amino acids. Each recovered donor of Cohort 3 presented with two negative PCRs, clearance, or symptom resolution.

The gene calls are TRBV10-3 and TRBJ2-7; 11 bases are a match to TRBD1. Material for sequencing was PBMCs or T cells enriched from blood (not recorded which). This receptor was obtained from a woman aged 30 to 39 who had recovered from COVID-19. The CDR3 reads CAIGQGADEQYF. For the CDR3, the DNA is TGTGCCATAGGACAGGGGGCAGACGAGCAGTACTTC.